The rows below give T cell receptor beta chains drawn from one sample of a study of blood T cell repertoires in COVID-19. Using immunoSEQ multiplex PCR, the repertoire was profiled, and TCRdb retains in-frame clones only, with some absent. The sample records a few hundred thousand clones, 88% being singletons. The sample was PBMCs or T cells enriched from blood (not recorded which). These TCRs come from a woman aged 55-70 years in a cohort exposed to, infected with or recovered from COVID-19 (not recorded which). The CDR3 runs from the conserved cysteine through the conserved F or W. The D gene is left open where the match is weak. Rows give clone size only sometimes, using once, few, many, or a class for an expanded clone.

cdr3_aa,cdr3_nt,v_call,d_call,clone_size,j_call
CASIRDMGEKLFF,TGTGCCAGCATCCGGGACATGGGAGAAAAACTGTTTTTT,TRBV2,-,once,TRBJ1-4
CASSLVLASSDTQYF,TGTGCCAGCAGCTTAGTACTCGCTTCGTCAGATACGCAGTATTTT,TRBV7-2,-,once,TRBJ2-3
CAISSGLSYNEQFF,TGTGCGATCAGCAGCGGACTCTCCTACAATGAGCAGTTCTTC,TRBV5-4,-,-,TRBJ2-1
CASSLGRGRGNQPQHF,TGTGCCAGCAGCTTAGGCAGGGGGCGCGGCAATCAGCCCCAGCATTTT,TRBV7-2,TRBD1,-,TRBJ1-5
CASSETGLLSLTKAFF,TGCGCCAGCAGTGAGACAGGCCTCTTAAGTTTAACTAAAGCTTTCTTT,TRBV10-2,-,-,TRBJ1-1
CASSLQLEQYF,TGTGCCAGCAGCTTACAGTTGGAGCAGTACTTC,TRBV11-3,-,-,TRBJ2-7
CAWSVVANTEAFF,TGTGCCTGGAGTGTAGTGGCGAACACTGAAGCTTTCTTT,TRBV30,-,-,TRBJ1-1
CASSQQTFRTGETYEQYF,TGCGCCAGCAGTCAGCAAACCTTCAGGACAGGGGAAACCTACGAGCAGTACTTC,TRBV23-1,TRBD1,-,TRBJ2-7
CATEKVDYTF,TGTGCCACCGAGAAAGTTGACTACACCTTC,TRBV28,-,-,TRBJ1-2
CASSLVGGREFF,TGTGCCAGCAGCTTGGTCGGGGGGCGCGAGTTCTTC,TRBV5-4,-,-,TRBJ2-1
CASSSSGMGYEQYF,TGTGCCAGCAGTTCTAGCGGGATGGGCTACGAGCAGTACTTC,TRBV2,TRBD2,-,TRBJ2-7
CASSLRMGVYEQYF,TGTGCCAGCAGCTTGAGAATGGGAGTGTACGAGCAGTACTTC,TRBV28,-,-,TRBJ2-7
CASSYSWGGGTEAFF,TGTGCCAGCAGTTACTCGTGGGGCGGGGGCACTGAAGCTTTCTTT,TRBV6-2/TRBV6-3,-,-,TRBJ1-1
CASSPGRGSTDTQYF,TGCGCCAGCAGCCCGGGGCGGGGGAGCACAGATACGCAGTATTTT,TRBV5-1,TRBD2,-,TRBJ2-3
CASSFPGSRSYGYTF,TGTGCCAGCAGCTTCCCAGGGTCGCGAAGCTATGGCTACACCTTC,TRBV5-4,-,-,TRBJ1-2
CASSSAGLAGDEQFF,TGCGCCAGCAGCTCGGCGGGACTAGCGGGAGATGAGCAGTTCTTC,TRBV5-1,TRBD2,-,TRBJ2-1
CASSESRGAKASGRRGTQYF,TGCGCCAGCAGTGAGTCTCGGGGGGCGAAGGCTAGCGGGAGGAGGGGGACCCAGTACTTC,TRBV10-1,TRBD2,-,TRBJ2-5
CASGKREGRETQYF,TGTGCCAGCGGGAAACGGGAGGGCCGCGAGACCCAGTACTTC,TRBV4-2,TRBD2,-,TRBJ2-5
CATSDAGQGGSYEQYF,TGTGCCACCAGTGATGCGGGACAGGGAGGGTCCTACGAGCAGTACTTC,TRBV24-1,TRBD1,-,TRBJ2-7
CASSWDRRGETQYF,TGTGCCAGCAGCTGGGACAGGAGGGGGGAGACCCAGTACTTC,TRBV7-9,TRBD1,-,TRBJ2-5
CASSQEGETAQETQYF,TGTGCCAGCAGCCAAGAAGGCGAGACAGCTCAAGAGACCCAGTACTTC,TRBV3-1/TRBV3-2,-,once,TRBJ2-5
CASSLAASGSYEQFF,TGTGCCAGCAGCTTAGCCGCTAGCGGGAGCTATGAGCAGTTCTTC,TRBV7-9,TRBD2,-,TRBJ2-1
CASTSPGSGRYNEQFF,TGTGCCAGTACCTCCCCGGGGAGCGGCCGTTACAATGAGCAGTTCTTC,TRBV19,-,many,TRBJ2-1
CASSYTPDIGYGYTF,TGTGCCAGCAGCTACACTCCGGACATTGGCTATGGCTACACCTTC,TRBV6-5,-,-,TRBJ1-2
CATSRQEADEQFF,TGTGCCACCAGTCGACAGGAAGCGGATGAGCAGTTCTTC,TRBV24-1,-,-,TRBJ2-1
CASSLGLAYEQYF,TGTGCCAGCAGTCTGGGACTAGCCTACGAGCAGTACTTC,TRBV28,TRBD2,-,TRBJ2-7
CASSPGLAGADEQYF,TGTGCCAGCAGCCCGGGACTAGCGGGAGCTGACGAGCAGTACTTC,TRBV2,TRBD2,-,TRBJ2-7